Following are 27 T cell receptor beta chains from one sample sequenced in a study of technical replicates of blood from several donors. The assay was immunoSEQ multiplex PCR, and TCRdb's table has in-frame clones only and misses some. Seen here are tens of thousands of clones, 95% observed once, and the top ten hold roughly 0.35%. Sequencing used T cells isolated from PBMCs. The receptors were gathered from a human donor in good health.

The chain couples TRBV7-8 to TRBJ1-4, with TRBD1 as a possible D gene (5 bases). The V end was cut by 5 bases, the J end by 5 bases, with 15 bases between. The CDR3 loop spans 15 amino acids. Per the germline V gene, CDR1 is SGHVS and CDR2 is FQNEAQ. The CDR3: CASSMYRKENEKLFF. The CDR3 nucleotides are TGTGCCAGCAGCATGTACAGGAAGGAGAATGAAAAACTGTTTTTT.

This clone came up once. The chain carries TRBV27 and TRBJ1-5; unclear D gene. Germline values: CDR1 MNHEY, CDR2 SMNVEV (reference sequence). The CDR3 runs to 12 residues. The V end lost 9 bases, the J end lost 4 bases, and 10 bases lay between the germline ends. The CDR3 here is CASRRGNQPQHF. In nucleotides, the CDR3 is TGTGCCAGTCGACGAGGTAATCAGCCCCAGCATTTT.

This clone was found once. This chain connects TRBV7-6 to TRBJ1-1; the D is unclear. The CDR3 extends over 14 amino acids. Germline V gene lookup returns CDR1 SGHVS and CDR2 FNYEAQ. Trimming cost V 4 bases and J 6 bases, with 15 bases left between them. CDR3 coding DNA: TGTGCCAGCAGCTCGTTCCAGGTATTCCCTGAAGCTTTCTTT. The encoded protein is CASSSFQVFPEAFF.

This clone appeared once. The V and J genes are TRBV2 and TRBJ1-3; no definite D call. This CDR3 has 13 amino acids. Germline loops: CDR1 SNHLY, CDR2 FYNNEI. V was trimmed by 10 bases and J by 0 bases, leaving 10 bases between them. CDR3 coding DNA: TGTGCCATCATCCACAGCTCTGGAAACACCATATATTTT. It yields the protein CAIIHSSGNTIYF.

The chain recombines TRBV28 with TRBJ1-4; D ambiguous. Germline V CDR1 and CDR2: MDHEN, SYDVKM. This CDR3 region has 14 residues. Trimming pared 3 bases from V and 7 bases from J, leaving 12 bases between. The CDR3 loop reads CASSFETGIEKLFF. CDR3 nucleotides: TGTGCCAGCAGTTTCGAGACGGGAATTGAAAAACTGTTTTTT.

The J gene is TRBJ2-1, the V gene TRBV27, with no clear D. Germline V CDR1 and CDR2: MNHEY, SMNVEV (reference sequence). V lost 3 bases and J 0 bases, leaving 6 bases between the germline ends. The CDR3 consists of 14 residues. The CDR3 region is CASSFQDSYNEQFF. The CDR3 nucleotides are TGTGCCAGCAGTTTTCAGGACTCCTACAATGAGCAGTTCTTC.

This clone was seen a single time. This chain joins TRBV4-2 and TRBJ2-3; TRBD2 matches 10 bases. J was trimmed by 7 bases and V by 3 bases; bases with no gene match: 13. This CDR3 is 17 amino acids long. The germline CDR1 and CDR2 sequences are LGHNA and YNFKEQ. This chain's CDR3 is CASSHTTLAGERNTQYF. CDR3 nucleotides: TGTGCCAGCAGCCACACTACTCTAGCGGGAGAACGGAATACGCAGTATTTT.

This chain uses TRBV29-1 with TRBJ2-3; D unresolved. V dropped 3 bases and J dropped 2 bases, with 6 bases sitting between them. Germline V gene lookup returns CDR1 SQVTM and CDR2 ANQGSEA. CDR3 length: 12 amino acids. The CDR3 is CSVDVFTDTQYF. The CDR3 bases are TGCAGCGTTGACGTCTTCACAGATACGCAGTATTTT.

The chain combines TRBV7-9 with TRBJ1-5, with 12 positions matching TRBD1. The CDR3 totals 16 residues. Germline V gives CDR1 SEHNR, CDR2 FQNEAQ (reference sequence). V was pared by 3 bases and J by 7 bases, with 7 bases of the junction left unmatched. The DNA of the CDR3 is TGTGCCAGCAGCTTGGGGACAGGGGGCGCAGGGCAGCCCCAGCATTTT. As protein: CASSLGTGGAGQPQHF. The full variable domain, its missing parts supplied by reference TRBV7-9 and TRBJ1-5, is DTGVSQNPRHKITKRGQNVTFRCDPISEHNRLYWYRQTLGQGPEFLTYFQNEAQLEKSRLLSDRFSAERPKGSFSTLEIQRTEQGDSAMYLCASSLGTGGAGQPQHFGDGTRLSIL.

The gene calls are TRBV9 and TRBJ2-7; 8 nucleotides match TRBD1. The CDR3 has 14 residues. In germline, CDR1 is SGDLS, CDR2 YYNGEE. Trimming cost V 3 bases and J 3 bases; bases outside gene matches: 5. The CDR3 bases are TGTGCCAGCAGCGCGAGACAGGGGAGCTACGAGCAGTACTTC. Its protein is CASSARQGSYEQYF.

J is TRBJ2-7 and V is TRBV6-5; 9 bases agree with TRBD2. The CDR3 loop spans 14 amino acids. J lost 5 bases, V lost 5 bases, and 7 bases had no gene match. CDR1 MNHEY and CDR2 SVGAGI come from the germline V gene. The CDR3, as DNA: TGTGCCAGCAGTAGGTCGGGACTAGCTAACGAGCAGTACTTC. Translation: CASSRSGLANEQYF.

The chain joins TRBV29-1 to TRBJ1-1; D is unclear. Germline CDR1 reads SQVTM; CDR2 reads ANQGSEA. The CDR3 contains 10 residues. V lost 1 base, J lost 8 bases, and 5 bases lay in between. The CDR3 spells CSVEAPEAFF. For the CDR3, the DNA is TGCAGCGTTGAAGCTCCCGAAGCTTTCTTT.

The chain employs TRBV18 and TRBJ1-1; no clear D. The CDR3 sequence is 13 residues long. Germline lookup yields CDR1 KGHSH and CDR2 LQKENI. The V gene lost 4 bases and the J gene lost 3 bases, with 9 bases spanning the gap. Here the CDR3 DNA reads TGTGCCAGCTCACAGACTCAACACACTGAAGCTTTCTTT. Translated: CASSQTQHTEAFF.

The V call is TRBV29-1, the J call TRBJ2-1, with 7 bases identical to TRBD1. Trimming took 6 bases from V and 2 from J; bases not matched to a gene: 13. Germline V gene data show CDR1 as SQVTM and CDR2 as ANQGSEA. The CDR3 extends over 16 amino acids. The chain's CDR3 is CSVGQVDPSTYNEQFF. The DNA for the CDR3 is TGCAGCGTAGGACAGGTGGACCCTAGCACCTACAATGAGCAGTTCTTC.

This chain joins TRBV14 and TRBJ2-7; TRBD1 agrees at 7 bases. V was clipped by 2 bases and J by 3 bases; unmatched bases: 7. This CDR3 has 15 amino acids. Germline CDR1 and CDR2: SGHDN and FVKESK. CDR3 sequence: CASSQMTGNLYEQYF. CDR3 nucleotides: TGTGCCAGCAGCCAAATGACAGGGAATCTCTACGAGCAGTACTTC. The entire variable domain, with the rest obtained from reference TRBV14 and TRBJ2-7, is as follows: EAGVTQFPSHSVIEKGQTVTLRCDPISGHDNLYWYRRVMGKEIKFLLHFVKESKQDESGMPNNRFLAERTGGTYSTLKVQPAELEDSGVYFCASSQMTGNLYEQYFGPGTRLTVT.

The chain couples TRBV4-1 to TRBJ2-1; TRBD2 agrees at 11 bases. This CDR3 region has 20 residues. Germline CDR1 MGHRA, CDR2 YSYEKL. The trim removed 0 bases at V and 4 bases at J, leaving 14 bases unmatched. As DNA, the CDR3 is TGCGCCAGCAGCCAAGATCCAACCGGTCTTACTAGCGGGGGTTACAATGAGCAGTTCTTC. Translated: CASSQDPTGLTSGGYNEQFF.

This rearrangement joins TRBV19 to TRBJ2-1; tentative D call: TRBD2 (6 bases). Germline CDR1 and CDR2: LNHDA and SQIVND (reference sequence). V lost 5 bases and J 4 bases, leaving 15 bases between the germline ends. The CDR3 sequence is 15 residues long. CDR3 region: CASSGGGIKYNEQFF. CDR3 bases: TGTGCCAGTAGTGGCGGCGGGATAAAGTACAATGAGCAGTTCTTC.

This clone turned up a few times. The chain recombines TRBV9 with TRBJ2-7; 7 bases are a match to TRBD2. V lost 0 bases to trimming and J lost 0 bases; unmatched junction nucleotides: 6. The germline V gene has CDR1 SGDLS and CDR2 YYNGEE. The CDR3 spans 16 residues. The CDR3 DNA follows: TGTGCCAGCAGCGTAGGAAAGCGGGGTATCTCCTACGAGCAGTACTTC. This encodes CASSVGKRGISYEQYF.

J is TRBJ1-5 and V is TRBV19; 9 bases line up with TRBD1. CDR1 LNHDA and CDR2 SQIVND come from the germline V gene (reference sequence). Trimming removed 3 bases from V and 3 bases from J; junction bases left unmatched: 6. This CDR3 spans 16 amino acids. The chain's CDR3 is CASSIRDRVYNQPQHF. DNA for the CDR3: TGTGCCAGTAGTATCCGGGACAGGGTATACAATCAGCCCCAGCATTTT.

This chain's CDR3 is CATDRDYGYTF. The DNA for the CDR3 is TGTGCCACCGACAGGGACTATGGCTACACCTTC. V and J are TRBV2 and TRBJ1-2, with 7 bases that match TRBD1. Germline CDR1 reads SNHLY; CDR2 reads FYNNEI. The CDR3 is made up of 11 amino acids. J lost 3 bases, V lost 10 bases, and 2 bases had no gene match.

This chain uses TRBV5-1 with TRBJ2-7; TRBD2 matches at 13 bases. J lost 5 bases, V lost 4 bases, and 6 bases had no gene match. CDR3 length: 15 amino acids. Germline CDR1 reads SGHRS; CDR2 reads YFSETQ. CDR3 DNA: TGCGCCAGCAGCCCACTAGCGGGAGGGCTAAACGAGCAGTACTTC. This codes for CASSPLAGGLNEQYF.

This chain connects TRBV10-3 to TRBJ1-1, with 11 bases identical to TRBD1. CDR1 is ENHRY, CDR2 SYGVKD, per germline. The CDR3 extends over 16 amino acids. V lost 6 bases, J lost 4 bases, and 10 bases stayed unmatched. The CDR3 here is CAIRSGTGGRGTEAFF. The CDR3 region has the DNA TGTGCCATCAGATCCGGGACAGGGGGTAGGGGCACTGAAGCTTTCTTT.

The chain combines TRBV7-9 with TRBJ2-5, with 8 positions matching TRBD2. V was pared by 3 bases and J by 5 bases, with 5 bases of the junction left unmatched. The CDR3 sequence is 14 residues long. From germline, CDR1 is SEHNR and CDR2 FQNEAQ (reference sequence). CDR3 DNA: TGTGCCAGCAGCTTGGCGGGACTAGAGGAGACCCAGTACTTC. Protein: CASSLAGLEETQYF. The full variable domain, with the rest looked up from reference TRBV7-9 and TRBJ2-5, is DTGVSQNPRHKITKRGQNVTFRCDPISEHNRLYWYRQTLGQGPEFLTYFQNEAQLEKSRLLSDRFSAERPKGSFSTLEIQRTEQGDSAMYLCASSLAGLEETQYFGPGTRLLVL.

V is TRBV19 and J is TRBJ1-5; 7 bases fit TRBD1. The germline V gene encodes CDR1 LNHDA and CDR2 SQIVND (reference sequence). With V trimmed by 3 bases and J by 0 bases, 5 bases remained unmatched. CDR3 length equals 16 residues. CDR3 loop: CASSILGQNSNQPQHF. CDR3 in DNA: TGTGCCAGTAGTATTTTGGGACAGAATAGCAATCAGCCCCAGCATTTT.

The rearrangement joins TRBV4-3 to TRBJ2-3; TRBD2 agrees at 10 bases. V lost 3 bases to trimming and J lost 9 bases; unmatched junction nucleotides: 9. CDR1 and CDR2 (germline): LGHNA, YSLEER. The CDR3 length is 15 residues. CDR3 sequence: CASSHRLAGEGTQYF. CDR3 coding DNA: TGCGCCAGCAGCCACCGTCTAGCGGGAGAGGGCACGCAGTATTTT.

The genes are TRBV9 and TRBJ2-7; weak D call: TRBD1 (6 bases). V dropped 2 bases and J dropped 2 bases, with 14 bases sitting between them. Germline V lookup: CDR1 SGDLS, CDR2 YYNGEE. This CDR3 contains 15 residues. The CDR3 region has the DNA TGTGCCAGCAGCGTCCAGGGTTGGGGGCCCTACGAGCAGTACTTC. Protein product: CASSVQGWGPYEQYF. The full variable domain, completed using reference TRBV9 and TRBJ2-7, is DSGVTQTPKHLITATGQRVTLRCSPRSGDLSVYWYQQSLDQGLQFLIQYYNGEERAKGNILERFSAQQFPDLHSELNLSSLELGDSALYFCASSVQGWGPYEQYFGPGTRLTVT.

The V and J genes are TRBV25-1 and TRBJ2-2, with a weak D call TRBD1 (5 bases). Per germline, CDR1 MGHDK and CDR2 SYGVNS. The CDR3 is 15 residues long. Trimming cost V 6 bases and J 1 base, with 12 bases left between them. The CDR3 spells CASSEQAGNTGELFF. The CDR3 DNA reads TGTGCCAGCAGCGAACAGGCAGGGAACACCGGGGAGCTGTTTTTT.